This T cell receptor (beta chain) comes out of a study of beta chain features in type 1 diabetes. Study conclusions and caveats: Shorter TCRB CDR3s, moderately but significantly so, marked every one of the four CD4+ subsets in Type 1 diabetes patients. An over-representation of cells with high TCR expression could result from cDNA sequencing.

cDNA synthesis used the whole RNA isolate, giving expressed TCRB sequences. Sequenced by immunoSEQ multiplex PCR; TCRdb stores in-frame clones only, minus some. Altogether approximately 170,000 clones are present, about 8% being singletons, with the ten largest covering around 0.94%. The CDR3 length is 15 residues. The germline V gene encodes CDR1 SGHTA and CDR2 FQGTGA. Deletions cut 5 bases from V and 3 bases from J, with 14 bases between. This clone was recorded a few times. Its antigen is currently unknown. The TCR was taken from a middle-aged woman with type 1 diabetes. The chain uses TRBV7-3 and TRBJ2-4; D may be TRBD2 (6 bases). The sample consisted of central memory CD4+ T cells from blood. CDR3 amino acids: CASSPRGLDKNIQYF. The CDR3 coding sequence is TGTGCCAGCAGCCCCCGGGGGTTGGACAAAAACATTCAGTACTTC.